The entry below describes one TCR beta chain. This specimen belongs to a study of PD-1 blockade in classical Hodgkin lymphoma. Every single patient, without exception, relapsed after autologous stem cell transplantation, and brentuximab vedotin exposure varied. The CDR3 consists of 14 residues. J gave up 5 bases and V 3 bases, and 2 bases lay outside the gene matches. Germline loops: CDR1 PRHDT, CDR2 FYEKMQ (reference sequence). Produced via immunoSEQ multiplex PCR; TCRdb's table is partial and in-frame only. The table includes 30,000 to 35,000 clones, roughly 80% detected once. The source was peripheral blood mononuclear cells (PBMCs), collected at baseline. This clonotype was obtained from a human donor with classical Hodgkin lymphoma. The chain has TRBV13 and TRBJ1-2, with 11 bases that match TRBD1. The CDR3 DNA sequence: TGTGCCAGCAGCTTGGACAGGGGGCTATATGGCTACACCTTC. Translating it yields CASSLDRGLYGYTF.